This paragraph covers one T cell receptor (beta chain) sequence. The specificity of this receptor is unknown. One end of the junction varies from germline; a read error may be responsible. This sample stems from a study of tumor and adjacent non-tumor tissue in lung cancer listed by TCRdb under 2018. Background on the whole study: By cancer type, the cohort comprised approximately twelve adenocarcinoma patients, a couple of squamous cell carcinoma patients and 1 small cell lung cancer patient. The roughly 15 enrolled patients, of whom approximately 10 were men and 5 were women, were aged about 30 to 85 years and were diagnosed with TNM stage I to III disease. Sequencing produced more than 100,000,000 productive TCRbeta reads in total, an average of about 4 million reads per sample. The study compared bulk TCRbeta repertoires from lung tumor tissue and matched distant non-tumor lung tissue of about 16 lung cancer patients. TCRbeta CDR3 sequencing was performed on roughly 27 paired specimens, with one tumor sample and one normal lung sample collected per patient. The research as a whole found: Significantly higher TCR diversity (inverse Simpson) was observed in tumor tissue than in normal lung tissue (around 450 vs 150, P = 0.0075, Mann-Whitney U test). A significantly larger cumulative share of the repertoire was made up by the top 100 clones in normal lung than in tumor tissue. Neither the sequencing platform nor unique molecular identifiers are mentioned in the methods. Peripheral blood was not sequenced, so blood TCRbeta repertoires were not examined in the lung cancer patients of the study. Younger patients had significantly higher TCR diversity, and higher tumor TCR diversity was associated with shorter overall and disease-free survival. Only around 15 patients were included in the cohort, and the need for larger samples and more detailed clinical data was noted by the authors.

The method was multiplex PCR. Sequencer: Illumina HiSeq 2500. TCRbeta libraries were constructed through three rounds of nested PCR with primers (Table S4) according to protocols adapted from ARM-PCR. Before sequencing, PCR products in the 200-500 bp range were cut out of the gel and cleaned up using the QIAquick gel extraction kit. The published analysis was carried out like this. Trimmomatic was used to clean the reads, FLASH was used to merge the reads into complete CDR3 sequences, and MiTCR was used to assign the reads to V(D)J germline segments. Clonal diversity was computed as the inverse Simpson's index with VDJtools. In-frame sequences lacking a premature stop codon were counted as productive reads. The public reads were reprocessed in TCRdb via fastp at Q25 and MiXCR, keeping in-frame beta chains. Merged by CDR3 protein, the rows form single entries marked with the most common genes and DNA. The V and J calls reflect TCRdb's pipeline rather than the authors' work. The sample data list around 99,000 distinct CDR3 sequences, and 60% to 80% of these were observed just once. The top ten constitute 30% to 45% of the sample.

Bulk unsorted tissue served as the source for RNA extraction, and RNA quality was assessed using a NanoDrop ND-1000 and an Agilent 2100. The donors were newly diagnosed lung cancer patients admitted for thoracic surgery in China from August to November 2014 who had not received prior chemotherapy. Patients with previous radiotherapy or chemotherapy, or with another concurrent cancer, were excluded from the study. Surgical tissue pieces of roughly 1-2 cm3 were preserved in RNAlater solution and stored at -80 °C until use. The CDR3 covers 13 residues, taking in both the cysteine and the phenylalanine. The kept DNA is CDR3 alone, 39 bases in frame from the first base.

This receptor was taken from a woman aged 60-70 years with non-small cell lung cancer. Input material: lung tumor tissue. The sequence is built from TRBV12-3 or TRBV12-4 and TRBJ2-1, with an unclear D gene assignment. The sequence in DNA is TGTGTCAGCAGGAAAGGGTTCTACGATGAGCAGTTCTTC. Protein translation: CVSRKGFYDEQFF.